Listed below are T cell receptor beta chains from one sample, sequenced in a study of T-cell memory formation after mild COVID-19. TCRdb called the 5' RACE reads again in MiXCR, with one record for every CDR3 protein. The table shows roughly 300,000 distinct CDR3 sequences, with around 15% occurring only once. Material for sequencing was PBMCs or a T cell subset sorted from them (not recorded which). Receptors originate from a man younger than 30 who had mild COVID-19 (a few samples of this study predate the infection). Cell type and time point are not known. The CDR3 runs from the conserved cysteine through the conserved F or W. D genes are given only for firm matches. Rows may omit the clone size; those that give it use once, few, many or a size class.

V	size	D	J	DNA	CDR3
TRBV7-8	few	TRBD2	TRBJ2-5	TGTGCCAGCAGCTTAGATGTTAGCGGGAAGACCCAGTACTTC	CASSLDVSGKTQYF
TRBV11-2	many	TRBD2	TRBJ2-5	TGTGCCAGCAGCCCGACTAGCGGGGGACAAGAGACCCAGTACTTC	CASSPTSGGQETQYF
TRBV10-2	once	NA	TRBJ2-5	TGCGCCAGCAGTGAACAGGGCGGCCAAGAGACCCAGTACTTC	CASSEQGGQETQYF
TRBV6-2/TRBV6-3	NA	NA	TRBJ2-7	TGTGCCAGCAGTTACGGGGTTGAGCGCGAGCAGTACTTC	CASSYGVEREQYF
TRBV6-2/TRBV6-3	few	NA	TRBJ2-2	TGTGCCAGCAGTTACTCGGTTGCCGGGGAGCTGTTTTTT	CASSYSVAGELFF
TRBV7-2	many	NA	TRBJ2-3	TGTGCCAGCAGCTTGGACTCTACAGATACGCAGTATTTT	CASSLDSTDTQYF
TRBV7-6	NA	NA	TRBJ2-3	TGTGCCAGCAGCTTCCTCCGGGACGGAGGGGATACGCAGTATTTT	CASSFLRDGGDTQYF
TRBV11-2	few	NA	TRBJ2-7	TGTGCCAGCAGCTTAGGTGGGGATACGAGCTGGGCCTACGAGCAGTACTTC	CASSLGGDTSWAYEQYF
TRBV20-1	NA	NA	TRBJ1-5	TGCAGTGCTGGACCTCCGGCTGGAAGTCAGCCCCAGCATTTT	CSAGPPAGSQPQHF
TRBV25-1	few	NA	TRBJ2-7	TGTGCCAGCAGTGAATGGTACGAGCAGTACTTC	CASSEWYEQYF
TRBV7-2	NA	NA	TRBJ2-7	TGTGCCAGCAGCTTGTACATGGACAGCCCCTACGAGCAGTACTTC	CASSLYMDSPYEQYF
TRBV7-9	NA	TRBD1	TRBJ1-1	TGTGCCAGCAGCCCACGCTATCGGACAGGGGAAGACACTGAAGCTTTCTTT	CASSPRYRTGEDTEAFF
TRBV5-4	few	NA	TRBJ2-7	TGTGCCAGCAGCGATGACTCAAGGCTCGGCGAGCAGTACTTC	CASSDDSRLGEQYF
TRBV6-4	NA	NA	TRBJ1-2	TGTGCCAGCAGTGACGTTGGGAGCTATGGCTACACCTTC	CASSDVGSYGYTF
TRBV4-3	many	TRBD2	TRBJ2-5	TGCGCCAGCAGCCAAGAATTTGGGACTAGGGTCCCCCAGTACTTC	CASSQEFGTRVPQYF
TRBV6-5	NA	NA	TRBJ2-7	TGTGCCAGCAGTTACTCCGGTTGGGGGCGGTACGAGCAGTACTTC	CASSYSGWGRYEQYF
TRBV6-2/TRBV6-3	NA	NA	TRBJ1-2	TGTGCCAGCAGTTACGCCCAGGCACGACACTATGGCTACACCTTC	CASSYAQARHYGYTF
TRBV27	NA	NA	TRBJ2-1	TGTGCCAGCAGTCAGGTGGGAAGCTCCTACAATGAGCAGTTCTTC	CASSQVGSSYNEQFF
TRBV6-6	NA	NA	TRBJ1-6	TGTGCCAGCAGTTACGTCGGGTCTCCCCTCCACTTT	CASSYVGSPLHF
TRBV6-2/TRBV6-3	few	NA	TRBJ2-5	TGTGCCAGCAGTTCACCAAGGGACACTCTTGGGGAGACCCAGTACTTC	CASSSPRDTLGETQYF
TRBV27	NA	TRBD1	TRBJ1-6	TGTGCCAGCAGAACTGGACAGGTGAATTCACCCCTCCACTTT	CASRTGQVNSPLHF
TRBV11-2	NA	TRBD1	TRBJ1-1	TGTGCCAGCAGCGGAGGGACAGTTGCCACTGAAGCTTTCTTT	CASSGGTVATEAFF
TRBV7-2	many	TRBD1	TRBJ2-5	TGTGCCAGCAGCCCCAGGTGGACAGGGGGCGGAGAGACCCAGTACTTC	CASSPRWTGGGETQYF
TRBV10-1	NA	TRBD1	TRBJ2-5	TGCGCCAGCAGTGAGTCCCCCAGGGGGTCCCAGTACTTC	CASSESPRGSQYF
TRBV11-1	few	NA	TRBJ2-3	TGTGCCAGCAGCTTAGCGCGGGGGCCCAGCACAGATACGCAGTATTTT	CASSLARGPSTDTQYF